This entry lists 11 T cell receptor beta chains sequenced from one sample in a study of shared clonotypes between healthy human individuals (dated by TCRdb to 2020 to 2022). Libraries were prepared through the immunoSEQ multiplex PCR assay. As stored in TCRdb, this immuneACCESS dataset retains in-frame rearrangements with V and J assigned. A fraction of the clones does not appear; measured against another copy, unresolved V genes explain less than half of the discrepancy, and the remainder lacks a known reason. The sample data list about 660,000 clones, and roughly 70% of these were observed just once. The top ten hold 1.5% to 2% of the sample. Specimen: memory CD4+ T cells sorted from blood. The cell subset or site label of this sample denotes: CD45RA-negative fraction. Receptors originate from a woman aged 30 to 39 in good health.

This clone has at least ten counts. Different DNA sequences within this sample yield the same CDR3. This rearrangement joins TRBV28 to TRBJ2-7; 7 bases agree with TRBD2. Germline loops: CDR1 MDHEN, CDR2 SYDVKM. The junction had 26 bases not matched to a gene; V was cut back by 6 bases and J by 0 bases. The CDR3 totals 21 residues. The chain's CDR3 is CASRSAWVAPPLGGSSYEQYF. CDR3 nucleotide sequence: TGTGCCAGCAGATCAGCCTGGGTAGCTCCCCCCCTGGGCGGGAGCTCCTACGAGCAGTACTTC. Looking up the rest from reference TRBV28 and TRBJ2-7 gives the full variable domain: DVKVTQSSRYLVKRTGEKVFLECVQDMDHENMFWYRQDPGLGLRLIYFSYDVKMKEKGDIPEGYSVSREKKERFSLILESASTNQTSMYLCASRSAWVAPPLGGSSYEQYFGPGTRLTVT.

CDR3 bases: TGCGCCAGCAGCTTTCGAGGTCAAACTCACGGCTTTTACGAGCAGTACTTC. It encodes CASSFRGQTHGFYEQYF. This rearrangement joins TRBV5-1 to TRBJ2-7; D is undetermined. Germline V gives CDR1 SGHRS, CDR2 YFSETQ. Trimming took 2 bases from V and 4 from J, leaving 22 bases between them. The CDR3 covers 17 residues.

The chain employs TRBV7-9 and TRBJ1-3, with 7 nucleotides matching TRBD1. Germline V lookup: CDR1 SEHNR, CDR2 FQNEAQ (reference sequence). V lost 5 bases, J lost 3 bases, and 4 bases stayed unmatched. This CDR3 has 14 residues. In nucleotides, the CDR3 is TGTGCCAGCAGCGCGACAGGGATTGGAAACACCATATATTTT. The encoded protein is CASSATGIGNTIYF.

This rearrangement joins TRBV7-2 to TRBJ1-1; D is ambiguous. Germline V gene sequence: CDR1 SGHTA, CDR2 FQGNSA. The CDR3 consists of 18 residues. V shed 5 bases and J shed 1 base, with 23 bases lying between them. The CDR3 nucleotides read TGTGCCAGCAGCCGCAAGCCTGTAGCGCGCCCTGGGAACACTGAAGCTTTCTTT. Amino acids: CASSRKPVARPGNTEAFF.

In the case of this clone: Other DNA sequences in this specimen translate into the identical CDR3. The J gene is TRBJ2-2, the V gene TRBV19; 11 bases are a match to TRBD1. The CDR3 is 15 residues long. The germline V gene has CDR1 LNHDA and CDR2 SQIVND (reference sequence). The V and J ends lost 4 bases and 4 bases, in that order; junction bases with no gene match: 2. The CDR3 loop reads CASSTGTGGTGELFF. In DNA form, the CDR3 reads TGTGCCAGTAGTACCGGGACAGGGGGCACCGGGGAGCTGTTTTTT.

The V and J genes are TRBV7-8 and TRBJ2-5; maybe TRBD2 (5 bases). Trimming removed 5 bases from V and 2 bases from J, with 15 bases in between. The length of the CDR3 is 15 residues. Germline lookup yields CDR1 SGHVS and CDR2 FQNEAQ. CDR3 bases: TGTGCCAGCAGCCCGAACCCCCGAGGGCAAGAGACCCAGTACTTC. It codes for CASSPNPRGQETQYF.

In its sample, this clone was seen a few times. The chain links TRBV7-2 to TRBJ1-1; D possibly corresponds to TRBD1 (5 bases). The CDR3 sequence is 14 residues long. The V end was cut by 8 bases, the J end by 1 base, with 14 bases between. Germline lookup yields CDR1 SGHTA and CDR2 FQGNSA. The CDR3 protein is CASSWVGGNTEAFF. The CDR3 DNA reads TGTGCCAGCTCCTGGGTCGGGGGGAACACTGAAGCTTTCTTT.

The gene calls are TRBV29-1 and TRBJ2-7; weak D call: TRBD1 (6 bases). CDR3 length: 12 residues. V was trimmed by 7 bases and J by 6 bases, leaving 16 bases between them. Germline V gives CDR1 SQVTM, CDR2 ANQGSEA. The DNA of the CDR3 is TGCAGCGGCCGGGACACCCGCCTCGAGCAGTACTTC. Its translation: CSGRDTRLEQYF.

Turning to this clone: This sample includes further DNA sequences coding for the same CDR3. The gene calls are TRBV28 and TRBJ1-1, with no clear D. Trimming removed 2 bases at V and 4 bases at J, with 8 bases between. The germline CDR1 and CDR2 sequences are MDHEN and SYDVKM. The CDR3 has 13 residues. The CDR3 spells CASSLGGSTEAFF. CDR3 in DNA: TGTGCCAGCAGTTTAGGAGGGAGCACTGAAGCTTTCTTT.

The chain uses TRBV28 and TRBJ1-3, with no clear D. Germline-derived CDR1 and CDR2 are MDHEN and SYDVKM. The CDR3 extends over 15 amino acids. Trimming left V 7 bases short and J 0 bases short, with 13 bases between. The CDR3: CASTKTPVSGNTIYF. CDR3 sequence (DNA): TGTGCCAGCACCAAGACTCCAGTCTCTGGAAACACCATATATTTT.

This chain joins TRBV7-5 and TRBJ1-4; TRBD1, the D gene given by the table, was not confirmed from the DNA. TRBV7-5 is annotated as a pseudogene. The CDR3 sequence is 13 residues long. CDR3 sequence: CVRDCGRVEKLFF. For the CDR3, the DNA is TGTGTCAGAGATTGTGGGCGCGTTGAAAAACTGTTTTTT.